The 8 T cell receptor beta chains in this list originate from one sample, sequenced in a study of shared clonotypes between healthy human individuals. Clones were read by immunoSEQ multiplex PCR, and TCRdb kept only the in-frame ones, dropping some. The table lists fewer than 600,000 clones, 79% of them singletons. Source material: PBMCs. The receptor set was obtained from a woman between 40 and 50 years old in good health. Some clones in this sample may be carry-over from other donors' samples.

Turning to this clone: A far larger clone is a single base away, which makes a read error likely. The CDR3 loop reads CASSFSGGSYNEQFF. For the CDR3, the DNA is TGTGCCAGCAGCTTTAGCGGGGGCTCCTACAATGAGCAGTTCTTC. This chain uses TRBV2 with TRBJ2-1; 9 nucleotides agree with TRBD2. V lost 6 bases to trimming and J lost 0 bases; unmatched junction nucleotides: 3. Germline CDR1 SNHLY, CDR2 FYNNEI. The CDR3 contains 15 residues.

V is TRBV27 and J is TRBJ2-1; 8 bases align to TRBD2. Germline V gene data show CDR1 as MNHEY and CDR2 as SMNVEV (reference sequence). CDR3 size: 14 residues. V lost 5 bases and J lost 4; bases outside the gene matches: 4. The CDR3 reads CASSRSGRYNEQFF. The CDR3 coding sequence is TGTGCCAGCAGTAGGAGCGGGAGATACAATGAGCAGTTCTTC.

This clone was detected many times. This chain links TRBV5-1 with TRBJ2-5; D is unresolved. The CDR3 contains 15 residues. Germline loops: CDR1 SGHRS, CDR2 YFSETQ. The V gene lost 1 base and the J gene lost 1 base, with 11 bases spanning the gap. The CDR3 bases are TGCGCCAGCAGCTTGTTCCCCCCTACCCAAGAGACCCAGTACTTC. This translates into CASSLFPPTQETQYF.

This clone was observed once. The chain joins TRBV5-1 to TRBJ2-7; 10 bases align to TRBD1. The germline V gene encodes CDR1 SGHRS and CDR2 YFSETQ. The CDR3 is 16 residues long. Trimming at V came to 4 bases and at J to 2 bases, leaving 9 bases not matched to a gene. The CDR3 protein is CASSPFPGQGTYEQYF. In DNA form, the CDR3 reads TGCGCCAGCAGCCCGTTTCCGGGACAGGGGACCTACGAGCAGTACTTC.

The chain joins TRBV9 to TRBJ2-5; possible D gene TRBD1, 6 bases. CDR3 length: 15 amino acids. The germline V and J ends were trimmed by 0 bases and 4 bases, with 13 bases remaining between them. Germline V gene data show CDR1 as SGDLS and CDR2 as YYNGEE. CDR3 amino acids: CASSVGSGTRETQYF. CDR3 nucleotides: TGTGCCAGCAGCGTAGGATCAGGGACAAGAGAGACCCAGTACTTC.

This clone was detected many times. The chain combines TRBV28 with TRBJ1-1; 7 bases are a match to TRBD1. J lost 6 bases, V lost 6 bases, and 13 bases had no gene match. CDR1 is MDHEN and CDR2 is SYDVKM in the germline V gene. The CDR3 spans 15 residues. CDR3 nucleotide sequence: TGTGCCAGCAGGGGGGATATAGGGGGCGGATCTGAAGCTTTCTTT. It translates to CASRGDIGGGSEAFF.

V is TRBV30 and J is TRBJ1-5; TRBD1 agrees at 9 bases. There are 17 residues in the CDR3. V lost 0 bases, J lost 4 bases, and 10 bases stayed unmatched. The germline V gene encodes CDR1 GTSNPN and CDR2 SVGIG (reference sequence). CDR3 region: CAWSVRGTGLRNQPQHF. The CDR3 nucleotides are TGTGCCTGGAGTGTACGAGGGACAGGGTTGAGGAATCAGCCCCAGCATTTT.

The rearrangement joins TRBV11-1 to TRBJ1-4, with unresolved D. This CDR3 contains 14 residues. With 2 bases removed from V and 0 bases from J, the gap between germline ends came to 4 bases. Germline V gene lookup returns CDR1 SGHAT and CDR2 FQDESV (reference sequence). In nucleotides, the CDR3 is TGTGCCAGCAGCTTATCACCAACTAATGAAAAACTGTTTTTT. This encodes CASSLSPTNEKLFF.